The 18 T cell receptor beta chains presented below share a single source sample, sequenced in a study of glioma-infiltrating T cells. Amplification of TCR alpha and beta CDR3 regions from RNA used iRepertoire nested multiplex PCR. TCRdb used MiXCR to reprocess the multiplex PCR reads, holding one entry per CDR3 protein. The profile covers a few hundred thousand distinct CDR3 sequences, with roughly two fifths appearing a single time and around 11% taken by the ten largest. Sequences were obtained from glioma tissue, nonneoplastic brain tissue, or PBMCs (not recorded which). These TCRs come from a human donor with low-grade glioma or glioblastoma, undergoing nonglioma brain surgery, or in good health (not recorded which).

This clonotype has a handful of counts. The chain couples TRBV15 to TRBJ2-7; 11 bases agree with TRBD2. V dropped 1 base and J dropped 0; count of bases not matched to a gene: 5. Per germline, CDR1 LNHNV and CDR2 YYDKDF (reference sequence). The CDR3 sequence is 17 residues long. The CDR3 DNA sequence: TGTGCCACCAGCAGAGCCGGGGGGACTAGCGGCTCCTACGAGCAGTACTTC. It codes for CATSRAGGTSGSYEQYF. Combining the CDR3 with reference TRBV15 and TRBJ2-7 gives the whole variable domain DAMVIQNPRYQVTQFGKPVTLSCSQTLNHNVMYWYQQKSSQAPKLLFHYYDKDFNNEADTPDNFQSRRPNTSFCFLDIRSPGLGDTAMYLCATSRAGGTSGSYEQYFGPGTRLTVT.

This rearrangement joins TRBV7-2 to TRBJ1-3; D gene uncertain. Germline loops: CDR1 SGHTA, CDR2 FQGNSA. V dropped 1 base and J dropped 0 bases, with 10 bases sitting between them. This CDR3 is 16 amino acids long. The CDR3 nucleotides read TGTGCCAGCAGCTTAGAGGGCAGCTACTCTGGAAACACCATATATTTT. It is translated as CASSLEGSYSGNTIYF.

This rearrangement joins TRBV20-1 to TRBJ2-7; no clear D gene. Trimming took off 7 bases at V and 3 bases at J, with 16 bases between the two ends. In germline, CDR1 is DFQATT, CDR2 SNEGSKA (reference sequence). The CDR3 length is 13 residues. CDR3 sequence reads: CSGSLPLVYEQYF. Written as DNA, the CDR3 is TGCAGTGGGTCTCTTCCTCTAGTCTACGAGCAGTACTTC.

This clonotype was counted between two and nine times. V gene TRBV20-1 combines with J gene TRBJ2-5; 7 bases map to TRBD1. Germline V gene data show CDR1 as DFQATT and CDR2 as SNEGSKA (reference sequence). This CDR3 spans 13 amino acids. V lost 6 bases to trimming and J lost 5 bases; unmatched junction nucleotides: 9. Here the CDR3 reads CSATGTAPETQYF. The CDR3 region has the DNA TGCAGTGCAACCGGGACAGCCCCGGAGACCCAGTACTTC.

This clonotype was observed many times. This chain connects TRBV18 to TRBJ2-5; D gene uncertain. Germline V gene lookup returns CDR1 KGHSH and CDR2 LQKENI. The CDR3 is 14 residues long. V lost 2 bases, J lost 2 bases, and 9 bases lay in between. The CDR3 is CASSPTNGQETQYF. The CDR3 DNA reads as TGTGCCAGCTCACCAACCAATGGACAAGAGACCCAGTACTTC.

This clonotype was found many times. The rearrangement uses TRBV5-1 and TRBJ1-6; D possibly corresponds to TRBD1 (5 bases). Germline loops: CDR1 SGHRS, CDR2 YFSETQ. Trimming cost V 0 bases and J 4 bases, with 14 bases left between them. The CDR3 runs to 17 residues. CDR3 coding DNA: TGCGCCAGCAGCTTGGCTGGGGCAGGAGTTTATAATTCACCCCTCCACTTT. Its protein product is CASSLAGAGVYNSPLHF.

This clonotype was detected a few times. The rearrangement uses TRBV28 and TRBJ2-7, with 9 bases that match TRBD2. CDR3 length equals 16 residues. Germline CDR1 reads MDHEN; CDR2 reads SYDVKM. The V segment lost 3 bases and the J segment 2 bases; nucleotides outside the gene matches: 8. CDR3 DNA: TGTGCCAGCAGTTTCTCTTCTAGCGGGGTAACCTACGAGCAGTACTTC. Amino acid sequence: CASSFSSSGVTYEQYF.

The CDR3 loop is CASRPQIGTGGDTIYF. CDR3 nucleotide sequence: TGTGCCAGCAGACCCCAAATCGGGACAGGGGGAGACACCATATATTTT. The genes are TRBV28 and TRBJ1-3; TRBD1 agrees at 11 bases. Germline V gives CDR1 MDHEN, CDR2 SYDVKM. The CDR3 totals 16 residues. J gave up 8 bases and V 6 bases, and 12 bases lay outside the gene matches.

Regarding this clonotype: Germline and junction disagree at one end, which may indicate a read error. The chain combines TRBV7-6 with TRBJ2-2, with D possibly being TRBD1 or TRBD2 (6 bases each). Germline CDR1 reads SGHVS; CDR2 reads FNYEAQ. This CDR3 is built from 14 residues. CDR3 sequence: CASSSGEGTGGLFF. Here the CDR3 DNA reads TGTGCCAGCAGCTCAGGGGAAGGAACCGGGGGGCTGTTTTTT.

In the case of this clonotype: Possible read error: a much larger clone is one base away. This rearrangement joins TRBV28 to TRBJ1-1; tentatively, D is TRBD1 (6 bases). Germline CDR1 is MDHEN and CDR2 is SYDVKM. Trimming pared 4 bases from V and 0 bases from J, leaving 12 bases between. The CDR3 is 15 residues long. This CDR3 reads CASSSSGQVNTEAFF. The CDR3 coding sequence is TGTGCCAGCAGTTCCTCGGGACAAGTGAACACTGAAGCTTTCTTT.

Of note for this clonotype: A much bigger clone sits one base away, suggesting this may be a read error. This chain uses TRBV28 with TRBJ1-5; no definite D call. CDR1 is MDHEN, CDR2 SYDVKM, per germline. This CDR3 contains 12 residues. CDR3 sequence: CASSWGNHPQHF. The CDR3 nucleotides read TGTGCCAGCAGTTGGGGTAATCACCCCCAGCATTTT.

Notes on this clonotype: Since a much larger clone is just one base distant, this may be a read error. The chain links TRBV27 to TRBJ2-6; D uncertain. The CDR3 covers 14 residues. CDR1 and CDR2 from the germline V gene are MNHEY and SMNVEV (reference sequence). The CDR3 loop reads CASSIMAGTNVLTF. The DNA of the CDR3 is TGTGCCAGCAGTATAATGGCTGGGACCAACGTCCTGACTTTC.

J is TRBJ2-7 and V is TRBV10-3; tentatively, D is TRBD1 (6 bases). Trimming removed 3 bases at V and 2 bases at J, with 11 bases between. The germline CDR1 and CDR2 sequences are ENHRY and SYGVKD. CDR3 length equals 14 residues. The chain's CDR3 is CAISELQGTYEQYF. In DNA, the CDR3 is TGTGCCATCAGTGAACTACAGGGAACCTACGAGCAGTACTTC.

This clonotype was counted between two and nine times. The chain couples TRBV28 to TRBJ2-5; D possibly matches TRBD1 or TRBD2 (6 bases each). From germline, CDR1 is MDHEN and CDR2 SYDVKM. This CDR3 is 14 amino acids long. Trimming took off 6 bases at V and 5 bases at J, with 16 bases between the two ends. The chain's CDR3 is CASSPGGLGETQYF. As DNA, the CDR3 is TGTGCCAGCAGCCCTGGGGGGCTCGGGGAGACCCAGTACTTC.

The chain uses TRBV10-3 and TRBJ2-7; 9 nucleotides line up with TRBD2. V shed 10 bases, J shed 2 bases, and the junction held 12 bases outside the gene matches. This CDR3 is 15 amino acids long. The germline V gene encodes CDR1 ENHRY and CDR2 SYGVKD. The chain's CDR3 is CATAPGLAGTYEQYF. CDR3 coding DNA: TGTGCCACCGCACCGGGACTAGCCGGAACCTACGAGCAGTACTTC.

This rearrangement joins TRBV4-3 to TRBJ2-1, with 12 bases identical to TRBD2. V dropped 1 base and J dropped 8; count of bases not matched to a gene: 3. Germline lookup yields CDR1 LGHNA and CDR2 YSLEER. The CDR3 consists of 15 residues. As DNA, the CDR3 is TGCGCCAGCAGCCAAGTACTAGCGGGAGGATATGAGCAGTTCTTC. It yields the protein CASSQVLAGGYEQFF.

In this sample, this clonotype turned up once. The chain has TRBV4-1 and TRBJ1-1; D is unresolved. Germline lookup yields CDR1 MGHRA and CDR2 YSYEKL. Trimming pared 0 bases from V and 1 base from J, leaving 9 bases between. This CDR3 comprises 15 residues. Written as DNA, the CDR3 is TGCGCCAGCAGCCAAGAAAGGACCTGGAACACTGAAGCTTTCTTT. It translates to CASSQERTWNTEAFF.

This clonotype was counted once. A much more abundant neighbour one base away suggests this may be a read error. The chain carries TRBV4-2 and TRBJ1-1, with D unresolved. The CDR3 has 14 residues. Trimming removed 7 bases at V and 5 bases at J, with 17 bases between. From germline, CDR1 is LGHNA and CDR2 YNFKEQ. This CDR3 is CASIHPIPRTEAFF. The CDR3 coding sequence is TGTGCCAGCATCCATCCCATTCCCAGGACTGAAGCTTTCTTT.